This TCR beta chain was identified during a study of blood T cells in healthy people across ages. The CDR3 is made up of 14 amino acids. The germline gives CDR1 SGHTA, CDR2 FQGTGA. It was with a sample-barcoded 5' primer and a J-beta primer mix that a second PCR of about 6 to 12 cycles was run. TCRdb fed the 5' RACE reads into MiXCR, producing one record per CDR3 protein. The repertoire holds around 820,000 distinct CDR3 sequences, with around 25% as singletons. This sample also belongs to another study, concerning T cells of mothers and their children. That work adds: Sequencing revealed no T cell clones that were persistent and microchimeric.

The TCR originated in a boy under 18 in good health. The sequenced material came from blood. The rearrangement links TRBV7-3 to TRBJ2-5, with a possible D match to TRBD1 (8 bases). Near its end, the DNA agrees better with TRBJ2-7, so the J call may be wrong. The CDR3 here is CASSQQGGGDEQYF. The DNA of the CDR3 is TGTGCCAGCAGCCAACAGGGGGGAGGGGACGAGCAGTACTTC.